This T cell receptor (beta chain) was recovered during a study of CD8 T cells in ankylosing spondylitis. Study conclusions and caveats: The authors found the disease-linked clones to be CD8+ and relatively rare in peripheral blood. Ankylosing spondylitis blood appeared to be characterized by a TCR beta motif of eight highly homologous variants. Clones tied to disease were said to be significantly enriched in matched ankylosing spondylitis synovial fluid.

This CDR3 has 14 amino acids. V dropped 7 bases and J dropped 2 bases, with 16 bases sitting between them. Germline V CDR1 and CDR2: DFQATT, SNEGSKA (reference sequence). A word on this clonotype: Its matching antigen is unknown.

Making the TCR beta libraries involved quantitative 5'-RACE with molecular barcodes. TCRdb called the 5' RACE reads again in MiXCR, with one record for every CDR3 protein. Of fewer than 500,000 distinct CDR3 sequences listed, roughly a quarter are singletons. This TCR derives from a male donor with ankylosing spondylitis. The chain is built from TRBV20-1 and TRBJ2-3; D is unresolved. The sequenced sample was blood, either unsorted or a sorted T cell fraction (not recorded which). The CDR3 is CSGQPGGNTDTQYF. The CDR3 DNA sequence: TGCAGTGGTCAGCCGGGCGGAAACACAGATACGCAGTATTTT.